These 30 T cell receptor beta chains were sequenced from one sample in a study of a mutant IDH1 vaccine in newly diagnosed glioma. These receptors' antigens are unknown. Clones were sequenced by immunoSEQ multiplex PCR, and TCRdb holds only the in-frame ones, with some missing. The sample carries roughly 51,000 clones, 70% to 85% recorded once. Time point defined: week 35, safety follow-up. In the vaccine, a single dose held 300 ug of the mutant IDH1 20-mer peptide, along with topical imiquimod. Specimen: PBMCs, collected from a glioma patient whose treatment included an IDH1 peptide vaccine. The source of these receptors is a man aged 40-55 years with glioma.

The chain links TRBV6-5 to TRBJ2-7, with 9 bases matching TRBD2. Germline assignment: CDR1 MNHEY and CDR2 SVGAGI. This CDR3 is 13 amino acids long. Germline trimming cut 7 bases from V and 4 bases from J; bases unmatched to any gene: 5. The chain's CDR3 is CASNPSGGYEQYF. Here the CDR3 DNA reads TGTGCCAGCAACCCAAGCGGGGGGTACGAGCAGTACTTC.

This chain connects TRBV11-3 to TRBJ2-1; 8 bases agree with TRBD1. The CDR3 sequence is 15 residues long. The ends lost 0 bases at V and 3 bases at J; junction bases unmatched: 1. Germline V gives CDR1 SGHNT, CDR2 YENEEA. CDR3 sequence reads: CASSLEQGGYNEQFF. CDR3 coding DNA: TGTGCCAGCAGCTTAGAACAGGGGGGCTACAATGAGCAGTTCTTC. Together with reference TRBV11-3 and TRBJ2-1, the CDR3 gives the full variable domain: EAGVVQSPRYKIIEKKQPVAFWCNPISGHNTLYWYLQNLGQGPELLIRYENEEAVDDSQLPKDRFSAERLKGVDSTLKIQPAELGDSAVYLCASSLEQGGYNEQFFGPGTRLTVL.

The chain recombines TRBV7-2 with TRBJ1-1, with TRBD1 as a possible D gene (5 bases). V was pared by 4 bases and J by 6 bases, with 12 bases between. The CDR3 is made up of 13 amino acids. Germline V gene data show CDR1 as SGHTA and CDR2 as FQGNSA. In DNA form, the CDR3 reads TGTGCCAGCAGCTCCCTGACAGTAGCTGAAGCTTTCTTT. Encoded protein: CASSSLTVAEAFF.

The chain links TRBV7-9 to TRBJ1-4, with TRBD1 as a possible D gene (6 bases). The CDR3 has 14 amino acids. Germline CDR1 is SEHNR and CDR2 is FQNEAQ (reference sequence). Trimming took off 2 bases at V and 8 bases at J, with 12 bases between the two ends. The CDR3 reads CASSLPQGLEKLFF. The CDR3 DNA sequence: TGTGCCAGCAGCTTACCACAGGGTCTCGAAAAACTGTTTTTT.

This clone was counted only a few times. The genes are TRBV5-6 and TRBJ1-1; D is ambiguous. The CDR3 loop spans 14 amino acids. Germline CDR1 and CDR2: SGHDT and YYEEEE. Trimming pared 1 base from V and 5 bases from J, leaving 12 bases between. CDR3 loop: CASSLSFGWTEAFF. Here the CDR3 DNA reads TGTGCCAGCAGCTTGAGTTTTGGGTGGACTGAAGCTTTCTTT. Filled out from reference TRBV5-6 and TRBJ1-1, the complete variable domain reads DAGVTQSPTHLIKTRGQQVTLRCSPKSGHDTVSWYQQALGQGPQFIFQYYEEEERQRGNFPDRFSGHQFPNYSSELNVNALLLGDSALYLCASSLSFGWTEAFFGQGTRLTVV.

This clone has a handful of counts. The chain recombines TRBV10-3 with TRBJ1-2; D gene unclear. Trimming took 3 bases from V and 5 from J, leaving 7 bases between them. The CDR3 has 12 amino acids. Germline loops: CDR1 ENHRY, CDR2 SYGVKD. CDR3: CAISDERYGYTF. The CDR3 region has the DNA TGTGCCATCAGTGACGAGAGGTATGGCTACACCTTC.

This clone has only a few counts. The CDR3 DNA reads TGTGCCAGCATAAGACCCGGGCCCAAAAATTCACCCCTCCACTTT. Residues: CASIRPGPKNSPLHF. The J gene is TRBJ1-6, the V gene TRBV2; D is unresolved. Germline V gives CDR1 SNHLY, CDR2 FYNNEI. V lost 7 bases to trimming and J lost 7 bases, with 17 bases between them. The CDR3 consists of 15 residues.

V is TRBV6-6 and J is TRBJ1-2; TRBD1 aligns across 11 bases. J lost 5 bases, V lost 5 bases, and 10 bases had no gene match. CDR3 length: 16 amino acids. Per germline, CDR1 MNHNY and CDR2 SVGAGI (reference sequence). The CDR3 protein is CASSGQGASAQYGYTF. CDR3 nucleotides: TGTGCCAGCAGTGGACAGGGGGCTAGCGCCCAGTATGGCTACACCTTC.

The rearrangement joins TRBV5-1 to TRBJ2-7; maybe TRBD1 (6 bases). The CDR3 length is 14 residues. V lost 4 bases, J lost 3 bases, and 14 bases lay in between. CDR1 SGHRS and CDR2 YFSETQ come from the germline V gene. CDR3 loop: CASSLRGGFYEQYF. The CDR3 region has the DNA TGCGCCAGCAGCCTCAGGGGTGGGTTCTACGAGCAGTACTTC.

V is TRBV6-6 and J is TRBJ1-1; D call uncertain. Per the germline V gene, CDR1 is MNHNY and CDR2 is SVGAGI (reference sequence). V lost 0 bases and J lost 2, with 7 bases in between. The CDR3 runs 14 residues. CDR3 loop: CASSYSKSNTEAFF. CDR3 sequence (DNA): TGTGCCAGCAGTTACTCCAAATCCAACACTGAAGCTTTCTTT.

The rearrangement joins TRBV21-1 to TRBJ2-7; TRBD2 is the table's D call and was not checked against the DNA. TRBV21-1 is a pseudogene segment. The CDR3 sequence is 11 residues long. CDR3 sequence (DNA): TGTGCCAGCAAACCTAGCTACGAGCAGTACTTC. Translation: CASKPSYEQYF.

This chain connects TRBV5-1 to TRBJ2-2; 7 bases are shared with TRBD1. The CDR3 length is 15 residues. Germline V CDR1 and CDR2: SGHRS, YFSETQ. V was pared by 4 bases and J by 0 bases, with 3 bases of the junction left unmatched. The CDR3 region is CASSGDSPNTGELFF. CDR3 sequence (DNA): TGCGCCAGCAGCGGGGACAGTCCGAACACCGGGGAGCTGTTTTTT.

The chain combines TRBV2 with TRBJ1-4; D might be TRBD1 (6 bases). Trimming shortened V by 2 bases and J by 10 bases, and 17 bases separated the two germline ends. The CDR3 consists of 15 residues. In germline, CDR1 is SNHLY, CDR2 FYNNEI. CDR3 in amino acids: CASSEWRQGRGKLFF. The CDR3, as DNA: TGTGCCAGCAGTGAATGGCGGCAGGGGAGGGGAAAACTGTTTTTT.

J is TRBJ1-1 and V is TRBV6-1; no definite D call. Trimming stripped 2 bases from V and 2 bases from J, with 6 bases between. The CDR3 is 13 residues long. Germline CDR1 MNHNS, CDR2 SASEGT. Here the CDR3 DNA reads TGTGCCAGCAGTGAATTTCACAACACTGAAGCTTTCTTT. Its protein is CASSEFHNTEAFF.

CDR3 nucleotides: TGTGCCAGCTCACCGGGACAGGCTGCGCGCACTGAAGCTTTCTTT. Protein product: CASSPGQAARTEAFF. The rearrangement uses TRBV18 and TRBJ1-1; TRBD1 matches at 8 bases. V shed 3 bases, J shed 4 bases, and the junction held 7 bases outside the gene matches. The CDR3 extends over 15 amino acids. Germline V gene data show CDR1 as KGHSH and CDR2 as LQKENI.

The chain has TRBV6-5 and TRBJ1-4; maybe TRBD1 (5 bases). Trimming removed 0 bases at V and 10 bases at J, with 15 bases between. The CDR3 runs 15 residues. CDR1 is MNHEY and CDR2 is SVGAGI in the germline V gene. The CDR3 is CASSYSGTHDGKLFF. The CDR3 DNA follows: TGTGCCAGCAGTTACTCGGGGACCCACGATGGAAAACTGTTTTTT.

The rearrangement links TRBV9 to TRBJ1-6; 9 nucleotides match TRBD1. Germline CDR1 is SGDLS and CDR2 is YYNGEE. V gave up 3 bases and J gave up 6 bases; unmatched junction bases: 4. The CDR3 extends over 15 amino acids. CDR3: CASSGTGGVNSPLHF. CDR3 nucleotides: TGTGCCAGCAGCGGAACAGGGGGCGTTAATTCACCCCTCCACTTT.

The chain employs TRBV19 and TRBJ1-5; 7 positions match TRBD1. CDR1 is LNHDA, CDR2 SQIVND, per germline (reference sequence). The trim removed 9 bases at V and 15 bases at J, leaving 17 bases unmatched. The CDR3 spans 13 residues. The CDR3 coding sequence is TGTGCCAGCCGCGCCTCTGGGACAGCCCGGGGGCATTTT. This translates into CASRASGTARGHF.

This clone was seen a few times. CDR3 loop: CASSPYLGANYNSPLHF. In DNA, the CDR3 is TGCGCCAGCAGCCCCTATTTGGGGGCCAACTATAATTCACCCCTCCACTTT. V is TRBV5-1 and J is TRBJ1-6; tentatively, D is TRBD1 (6 bases). The CDR3 extends over 17 amino acids. The germline V and J ends were trimmed by 4 bases and 3 bases, with 17 bases remaining between them. Germline CDR1 SGHRS, CDR2 YFSETQ.

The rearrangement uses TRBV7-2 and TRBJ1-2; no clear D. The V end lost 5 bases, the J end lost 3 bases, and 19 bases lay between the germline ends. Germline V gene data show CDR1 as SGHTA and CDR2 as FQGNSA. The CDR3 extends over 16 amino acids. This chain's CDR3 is CASSSFSGVGYYGYTF. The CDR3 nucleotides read TGTGCCAGCAGCAGCTTTTCCGGGGTAGGGTACTATGGCTACACCTTC.

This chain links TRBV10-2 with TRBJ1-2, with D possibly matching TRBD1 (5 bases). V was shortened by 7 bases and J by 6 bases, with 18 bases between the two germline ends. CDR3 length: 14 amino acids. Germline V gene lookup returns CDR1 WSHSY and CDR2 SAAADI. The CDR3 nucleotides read TGCGCCAGCACCTCGGGGGTCCGGTTAGATGGCTACACCTTC. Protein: CASTSGVRLDGYTF.

This CDR3 reads CASSLSLRAEAFF. The CDR3 DNA reads TGTGCCAGCAGTTTAAGTCTGAGAGCTGAAGCTTTCTTT. J is TRBJ1-1 and V is TRBV27; D remains ambiguous. Trimming took off 2 bases at V and 6 bases at J, with 10 bases between the two ends. This CDR3 spans 13 amino acids. CDR1 is MNHEY, CDR2 SMNVEV, per germline (reference sequence).

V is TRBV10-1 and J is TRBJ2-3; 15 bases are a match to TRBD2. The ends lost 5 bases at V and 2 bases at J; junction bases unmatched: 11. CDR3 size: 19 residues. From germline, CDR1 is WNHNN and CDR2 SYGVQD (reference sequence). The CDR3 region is CASSKGLAGGPLTTDTQYF. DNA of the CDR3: TGCGCCAGCAGTAAGGGACTAGCGGGGGGACCCTTAACCACAGATACGCAGTATTTT.

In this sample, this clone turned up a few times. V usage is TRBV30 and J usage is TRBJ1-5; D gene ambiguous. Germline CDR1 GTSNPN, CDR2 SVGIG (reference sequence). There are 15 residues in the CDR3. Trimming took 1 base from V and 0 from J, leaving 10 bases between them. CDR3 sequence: CAWSEGGYSNQPQHF. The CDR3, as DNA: TGTGCCTGGAGTGAGGGAGGGTATAGCAATCAGCCCCAGCATTTT.

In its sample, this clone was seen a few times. CDR3 protein: CASSTGMNTEAFF. CDR3 in DNA: TGTGCCAGCAGCACAGGGATGAACACTGAAGCTTTCTTT. The V gene is TRBV2, the J gene TRBJ1-1, with TRBD1 as a possible D gene (6 bases). Per germline, CDR1 SNHLY and CDR2 FYNNEI. The V and J ends lost 6 bases and 0 bases respectively, with 8 bases between them. This CDR3 has 13 residues.

The CDR3 coding sequence is TGTGCCAGCAGCCAAGATTTTGGGACTAGCGGGCTAGATACGCAGTATTTT. This gives the protein CASSQDFGTSGLDTQYF. The chain carries TRBV14 and TRBJ2-3, with 12 bases identical to TRBD2. Germline V gene sequence: CDR1 SGHDN, CDR2 FVKESK. The J segment lost 5 bases and the V segment lost 0 bases, leaving 6 bases of the junction unmatched. This CDR3 has 17 amino acids.

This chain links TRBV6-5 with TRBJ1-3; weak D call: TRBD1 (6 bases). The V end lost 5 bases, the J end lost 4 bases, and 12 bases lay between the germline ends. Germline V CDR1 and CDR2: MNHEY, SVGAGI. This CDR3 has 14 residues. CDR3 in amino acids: CASSPPTGGNTIYF. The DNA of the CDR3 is TGTGCCAGCAGTCCTCCGACAGGCGGAAACACCATATATTTT.

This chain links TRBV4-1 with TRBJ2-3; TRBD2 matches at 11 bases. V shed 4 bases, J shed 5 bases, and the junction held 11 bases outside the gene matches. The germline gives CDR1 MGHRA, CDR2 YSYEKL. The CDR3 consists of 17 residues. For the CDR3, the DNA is TGCGCCAGCAGCCTCCTTTATAGCGGGGGGGCAGGAGATACGCAGTATTTT. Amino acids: CASSLLYSGGAGDTQYF.

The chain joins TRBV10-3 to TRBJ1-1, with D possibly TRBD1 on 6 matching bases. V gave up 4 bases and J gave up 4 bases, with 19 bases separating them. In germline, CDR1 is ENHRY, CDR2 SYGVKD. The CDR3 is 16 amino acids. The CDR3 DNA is TGTGCCATCAGTGGCTCTCGACAGGCCACTGCCACTGAAGCTTTCTTT. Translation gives CAISGSRQATATEAFF.

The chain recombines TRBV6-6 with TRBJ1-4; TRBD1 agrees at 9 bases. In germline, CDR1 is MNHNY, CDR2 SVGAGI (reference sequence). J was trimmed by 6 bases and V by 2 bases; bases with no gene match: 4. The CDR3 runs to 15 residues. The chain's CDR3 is CASSYGQGYDEKLFF. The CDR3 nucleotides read TGTGCCAGCAGTTACGGACAGGGGTACGATGAAAAACTGTTTTTT.